This TCR beta chain appears in the sequencing data of a study of blood T cell repertoires in COVID-19. Study details: COVID-19 samples collected from the United States, Italy and Spain covered acute and convalescent phases. Sources were T cells, B-cell-depleted T cells, or PBMCs; the material itself was cDNA or gDNA.

Only one count was recorded for this clone. The authors' processing: Amplification of reference gene primers provided the estimated nucleated cell counts. The protocol was immunoSEQ multiplex PCR, while the TCRdb copy is restricted to in-frame clones and leaves out a portion. The V and J calls and clone size were taken over from that table, and D and trimming were inferred from the DNA. The profile shows 30,000 to 45,000 clones, 70% to 90% of them singletons. This clonotype originated in a man in his 70s with acute or convalescent COVID-19. The source material was peripheral blood.

The CDR3 DNA sequence: TGTGCCAGCAGATTACCGGGACAACAAGATGAGCAGTTCTTC. Its protein is CASRLPGQQDEQFF. The genes are TRBV28 and TRBJ2-1; D possibly corresponds to TRBD1 (6 bases). This CDR3 contains 14 residues. Germline-derived CDR1 and CDR2 are MDHEN and SYDVKM. V lost 6 bases, J lost 8 bases, and 17 bases lay in between.